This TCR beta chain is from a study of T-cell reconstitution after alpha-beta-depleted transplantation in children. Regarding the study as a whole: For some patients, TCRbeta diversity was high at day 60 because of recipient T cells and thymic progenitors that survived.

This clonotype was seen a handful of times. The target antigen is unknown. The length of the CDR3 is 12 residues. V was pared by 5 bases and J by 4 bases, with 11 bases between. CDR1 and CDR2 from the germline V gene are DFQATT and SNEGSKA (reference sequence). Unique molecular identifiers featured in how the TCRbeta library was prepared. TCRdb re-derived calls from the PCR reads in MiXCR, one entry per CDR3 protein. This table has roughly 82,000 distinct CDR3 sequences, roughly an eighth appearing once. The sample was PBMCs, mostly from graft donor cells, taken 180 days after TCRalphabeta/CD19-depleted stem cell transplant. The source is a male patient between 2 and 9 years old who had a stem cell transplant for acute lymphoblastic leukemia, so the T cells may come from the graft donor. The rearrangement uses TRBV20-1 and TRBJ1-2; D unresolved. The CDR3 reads CSAERILYGYTF. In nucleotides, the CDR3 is TGCAGTGCTGAGAGGATTCTCTATGGCTACACCTTC.